This T cell receptor beta chain was recovered during a study of regulatory T cells in long-lasting Graves disease. Researchers made TCR beta libraries by using iRepertoire HTBI primers and running Arm-PCR on CDR3 regions. TCRdb itself ran the multiplex PCR reads through MiXCR, one entry per CDR3 protein. The sample includes around 250,000 distinct CDR3 sequences, around 20% of them seen just once. Germline-derived CDR1 and CDR2 are SQVTM and ANQGSEA. Trimming removed 6 bases from V and 2 bases from J, with 18 bases in between. This CDR3 comprises 15 residues. Noted time point: newly diagnosed GD, antithyroid drugs for less than 3 months. PBMC-derived RNA was used for the TCR library.

The source is a female donor with Graves disease. The chain couples TRBV29-1 to TRBJ2-3; D may be TRBD2 (5 bases). The starting material was peripheral blood mononuclear cells (PBMCs), obtained at new diagnosis, from a patient treated with antithyroid drugs. The chain's CDR3 is CSVARRSGVTDTQYF. For the CDR3, the DNA is TGCAGCGTAGCCCGGAGGTCAGGAGTCACAGATACGCAGTATTTT.